This T cell receptor (beta chain) was documented in a study of OX40 agonist ivuxolimab in advanced cancers. Trimming shortened V by 6 bases and J by 1 base, and 15 bases separated the two germline ends. Looked up from germline, CDR1 is MDHEN and CDR2 is SYDVKM. CDR3 size: 15 residues. Some clones are missing from TCRdb's copy, which holds only in-frame ones; the method was immunoSEQ multiplex PCR. This sample has about 68,000 clones, with roughly nine tenths found just once. This clonotype originated in an adult with an advanced solid tumor such as melanoma, head and neck, liver or kidney cancer. The chain recombines TRBV28 with TRBJ1-1; D uncertain. The material was CD4+ or CD8+ T cells sorted from blood, obtained in a trial of the OX40 agonist ivuxolimab. In nucleotides, the CDR3 is TGTGCCAGCAGCAACCTTGGGAACTGGAACACTGAAGCTTTCTTT. This translates into CASSNLGNWNTEAFF. Combining the CDR3 with reference TRBV28 and TRBJ1-1 gives the whole variable domain DVKVTQSSRYLVKRTGEKVFLECVQDMDHENMFWYRQDPGLGLRLIYFSYDVKMKEKGDIPEGYSVSREKKERFSLILESASTNQTSMYLCASSNLGNWNTEAFFGQGTRLTVV.